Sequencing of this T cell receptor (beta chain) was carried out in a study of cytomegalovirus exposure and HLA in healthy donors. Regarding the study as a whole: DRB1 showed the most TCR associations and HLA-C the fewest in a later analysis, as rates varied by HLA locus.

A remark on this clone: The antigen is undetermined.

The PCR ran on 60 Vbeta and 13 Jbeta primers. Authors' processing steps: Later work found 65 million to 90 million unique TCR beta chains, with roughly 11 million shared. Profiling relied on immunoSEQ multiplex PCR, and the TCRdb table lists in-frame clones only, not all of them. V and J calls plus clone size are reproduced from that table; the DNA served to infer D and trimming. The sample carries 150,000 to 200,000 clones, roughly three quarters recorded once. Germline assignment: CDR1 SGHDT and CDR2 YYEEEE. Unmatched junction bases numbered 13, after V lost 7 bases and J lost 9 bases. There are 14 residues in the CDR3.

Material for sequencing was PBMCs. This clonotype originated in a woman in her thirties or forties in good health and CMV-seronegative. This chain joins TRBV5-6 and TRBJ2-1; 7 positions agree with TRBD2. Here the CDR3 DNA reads TGTGCCAGCTTGGGAGGGCCCCCCATCAGTGAGCAGTTCTTC. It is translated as CASLGGPPISEQFF. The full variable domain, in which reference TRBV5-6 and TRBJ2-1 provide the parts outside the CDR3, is DAGVTQSPTHLIKTRGQQVTLRCSPKSGHDTVSWYQQALGQGPQFIFQYYEEEERQRGNFPDRFSGHQFPNYSSELNVNALLLGDSALYLCASLGGPPISEQFFGPGTRLTVL.